This T cell receptor (beta chain) was identified during a study of cytotoxic CD8 clonotypes in ibrutinib-treated CLL. At the level of the study: Median treatment time before response sampling was 12 months, range 6 to 36.

General study findings and limits: Higher clonality was seen at ibrutinib response and a return toward baseline at progression.

Only in-frame clones appear in the TCRdb table, and some are missing; sequencing was by immunoSEQ multiplex PCR. The sample lists about 140,000 clones, under 95% occurring once. Concerning this clone: Its antigen is unidentified.

Germline assignment: CDR1 MNHEY and CDR2 SVGAGI. With V trimmed by 2 bases and J by 7 bases, 3 bases remained unmatched. The CDR3 length is 14 residues. The sequence derives from a human donor with chronic lymphocytic leukemia. The chain couples TRBV6-5 to TRBJ1-1; 11 nucleotides match TRBD1. The sample here was PBMCs, taken after 12 months of ibrutinib treatment. As DNA, the CDR3 is TGTGCCAGCAGTTACGGACAGGGGGCTATTGAAGCTTTCTTT. Translating it yields CASSYGQGAIEAFF.